The 9 T cell receptor beta chains below were found in one sample sequenced in a study of shared clonotypes between healthy human individuals. CD45RO-negative, CCR7-positively selected cells formed the naive CD8 fraction, excluding terminally differentiated effector memory CD45RA+ cells. Clones were sequenced by immunoSEQ multiplex PCR, and TCRdb holds only the in-frame ones, with some missing. The sample holds more than 500,000 clones; about 95% are singletons and the top ten take about 0.11%. The sequencing input was naive CD8+ T cells sorted from blood. The receptors derive from a woman younger than 45 in good health.

The chain uses TRBV4-2 and TRBJ2-7, with 8 bases matching TRBD2. V shed 1 base and J 1 base; nucleotides not matched to a gene: 3. The CDR3 totals 15 residues. Germline V gene sequence: CDR1 LGHNA, CDR2 YNFKEQ. The CDR3 nucleotides are TGTGCCAGCAGCCAAGTAGCGGGGACTTCCTACGAGCAGTACTTC. It translates to CASSQVAGTSYEQYF.

The chain has TRBV7-8 and TRBJ2-3; D might be TRBD2 (5 bases). The CDR3 spans 14 residues. Germline V CDR1 and CDR2: SGHVS, FQNEAQ. Trimming stripped 2 bases from V and 6 bases from J, with 12 bases between. The CDR3 DNA is TGTGCCAGCAGCTTATTGGACTCGGAGGATACGCAGTATTTT. It yields the protein CASSLLDSEDTQYF. Together with reference TRBV7-8 and TRBJ2-3, the CDR3 gives the full variable domain: GAGVSQSPRYKVAKRGQDVALRCDPISGHVSLFWYQQALGQGPEFLTYFQNEAQLDKSGLPSDRFFAERPEGSVSTLKIQRTQQEDSAVYLCASSLLDSEDTQYFGPGTRLTVL.

The chain is built from TRBV7-8 and TRBJ1-1, with D unclear. The CDR3 loop spans 12 amino acids. Germline values: CDR1 SGHVS, CDR2 FQNEAQ. With 3 bases removed from V and 3 bases from J, the gap between germline ends came to 5 bases. The CDR3 loop is CASSLMHTEAFF. CDR3 DNA: TGTGCCAGCAGCTTGATGCACACTGAAGCTTTCTTT.

The chain employs TRBV27 and TRBJ1-3; TRBD1 is a possible D gene (5 bases). The CDR3 has 19 amino acids. Germline-derived CDR1 and CDR2 are MNHEY and SMNVEV (reference sequence). Trimming pared 2 bases from V and 0 bases from J, leaving 20 bases between. As DNA, the CDR3 is TGTGCCAGCAGTTTAATCGGGCCGGGGGGGATGCTCTCTGGAAACACCATATATTTT. Protein: CASSLIGPGGMLSGNTIYF.

The V call is TRBV11-2, the J call TRBJ2-1; 9 bases line up with TRBD1. Germline CDR1 is SGHAT and CDR2 is FQNNGV. This CDR3 has 16 amino acids. Trimming at V came to 1 base and at J to 7 bases, leaving 8 bases not matched to a gene. DNA for the CDR3: TGTGCCAGCAGCTTAGTAGGGACAGGGTTGTTTAATGAGCAGTTCTTC. Its translation: CASSLVGTGLFNEQFF.

V is TRBV28 and J is TRBJ2-2; tentatively, D is TRBD1 (7 bases). CDR3 length: 18 residues. Germline loops: CDR1 MDHEN, CDR2 SYDVKM. Trimming left V 2 bases short and J 7 bases short, with 23 bases between. Here the CDR3 DNA reads TGTGCCAGCAGTTTACCAGGGGGGTCTAGCCTGTCCGGCGGGGAGCTGTTTTTT. Translation: CASSLPGGSSLSGGELFF.

This clone was picked up one time. The V and J genes are TRBV7-6 and TRBJ2-1; D is unclear. Germline V gives CDR1 SGHVS, CDR2 FNYEAQ. With 1 base removed from V and 0 bases from J, the gap between germline ends came to 7 bases. The CDR3 runs to 15 residues. Written as DNA, the CDR3 is TGTGCCAGCAGCTTAGAGTGGAGCTCCTACAATGAGCAGTTCTTC. It specifies CASSLEWSSYNEQFF.

The chain carries TRBV28 and TRBJ1-1; D may be TRBD1 (6 bases). CDR1 MDHEN and CDR2 SYDVKM come from the germline V gene. The length of the CDR3 is 19 residues. Deletions cut 5 bases from V and 1 base from J, with 26 bases between. The CDR3 loop reads CASSNLLTGEGGANTEAFF. The CDR3 DNA sequence: TGTGCCAGCAGTAACCTCCTCACCGGGGAAGGGGGTGCGAACACTGAAGCTTTCTTT.

The V gene is TRBV7-9, the J gene TRBJ2-5; the D is unclear. V was cut by 3 bases and J by 5 bases, with 1 base left in between. This CDR3 is 10 amino acids long. Germline V gives CDR1 SEHNR, CDR2 FQNEAQ (reference sequence). This chain's CDR3 is CASSFETQYF. CDR3 sequence (DNA): TGTGCCAGCAGCTTCGAGACCCAGTACTTC.